What follows are 11 T cell receptor beta chains derived from one specimen sequenced in a study of blood T cell repertoires in COVID-19. Sequenced by immunoSEQ multiplex PCR; TCRdb stores in-frame clones only, minus some. The sample holds roughly 150,000 clones, roughly nine tenths seen once. The sample was peripheral blood. Every receptor here comes from a man between 60 and 75 years old with acute or convalescent COVID-19.

This clone was detected only a few times. J is TRBJ2-2 and V is TRBV29-1; 7 bases are shared with TRBD1. V shed 6 bases and J 2 bases; nucleotides not matched to a gene: 12. This CDR3 comprises 16 residues. Germline CDR1 SQVTM, CDR2 ANQGSEA. The CDR3 here is CSVGNERGLNTGELFF. In DNA, the CDR3 is TGCAGCGTGGGGAATGAGAGGGGGCTTAACACCGGGGAGCTGTTTTTT.

The chain carries TRBV27 and TRBJ1-1; tentative D call: TRBD1 (5 bases). CDR1 MNHEY and CDR2 SMNVEV come from the germline V gene (reference sequence). The CDR3 spans 15 residues. Between the trimmed V and J ends, which lost 2 bases and 1 base, there was a span of 11 bases. Here the CDR3 reads CASSLGLQGNTEAFF. CDR3 in DNA: TGTGCCAGCAGTTTAGGCCTCCAGGGGAACACTGAAGCTTTCTTT.

This chain links TRBV10-1 with TRBJ1-6, with D unclear. Germline values: CDR1 WNHNN, CDR2 SYGVQD (reference sequence). The CDR3 loop spans 14 amino acids. The germline V and J ends were trimmed by 2 bases and 7 bases, with 9 bases remaining between them. CDR3 in amino acids: CASSERLKNSPLHF. The CDR3 region has the DNA TGCGCCAGCAGTGAGAGACTTAAAAATTCACCCCTCCACTTT.

The chain uses TRBV21-1 and TRBJ1-2; TRBD1, the D gene given by the table, was not confirmed from the DNA. TRBV21-1 is an annotated pseudogene. The CDR3 is 15 residues long. The CDR3 region is CASSAKEQGAGGYTF. The CDR3 DNA sequence: TGTGCCAGCAGCGCAAAGGAGCAGGGGGCAGGTGGCTACACCTTC.

J is TRBJ2-2 and V is TRBV6-5, with D possibly TRBD1 on 5 matching bases. V was trimmed by 8 bases and J by 2 bases, leaving 6 bases between them. Per the germline V gene, CDR1 is MNHEY and CDR2 is SVGAGI. This CDR3 region has 12 residues. CDR3: CASWGNTGELFF. The CDR3 coding sequence is TGTGCCAGCTGGGGCAACACCGGGGAGCTGTTTTTT.

The table lists this clone with a few counts. The V gene is TRBV2, the J gene TRBJ2-7, with 7 bases lining up with TRBD1. V was pared by 5 bases and J by 3 bases, with 7 bases of the junction left unmatched. The CDR3 totals 14 residues. Germline lookup yields CDR1 SNHLY and CDR2 FYNNEI. This CDR3 reads CASSQAGGNYEQYF. The CDR3 DNA sequence: TGTGCCAGCAGTCAGGCAGGGGGTAACTACGAGCAGTACTTC.

The chain is built from TRBV5-1 and TRBJ1-1, with D unclear. V was pared by 0 bases and J by 0 bases, with 6 bases between. Per the germline V gene, CDR1 is SGHRS and CDR2 is YFSETQ. The CDR3 sequence is 14 residues long. CDR3: CASSLVSVNTEAFF. Here the CDR3 DNA reads TGCGCCAGCAGCTTGGTGTCAGTGAACACTGAAGCTTTCTTT.

The rearrangement joins TRBV6-6 to TRBJ1-1; a weak D match, TRBD1 (6 bases). The germline V gene has CDR1 MNHNY and CDR2 SVGAGI (reference sequence). The CDR3 is made up of 13 amino acids. V was shortened by 9 bases and J by 5 bases, with 16 bases between the two germline ends. CDR3 nucleotides: TGTGCCAGTCATCTACAACAGGGAACTGAAGCTTTCTTT. This sequence encodes CASHLQQGTEAFF.

The chain recombines TRBV7-3 with TRBJ2-5; 8 bases agree with TRBD2. Trimming cost V 2 bases and J 3 bases; bases outside gene matches: 5. From germline, CDR1 is SGHTA and CDR2 FQGTGA. CDR3 length equals 15 residues. The CDR3 bases are TGTGCCAGCAGCTTAGCGGGGGGTAAAAAAGAGACCCAGTACTTC. This sequence encodes CASSLAGGKKETQYF. The full variable domain, with the rest looked up from reference TRBV7-3 and TRBJ2-5, is GAGVSQTPSNKVTEKGKYVELRCDPISGHTALYWYRQSLGQGPEFLIYFQGTGAADDSGLPNDRFFAVRPEGSVSTLKIQRTERGDSAVYLCASSLAGGKKETQYFGPGTRLLVL.

The chain couples TRBV14 to TRBJ2-5, with TRBD1 matching over 7 bases. The CDR3 runs to 16 residues. J was trimmed by 2 bases and V by 4 bases; bases with no gene match: 10. Looked up from germline, CDR1 is SGHDN and CDR2 is FVKESK. The CDR3 loop reads CASSPNFPGQQETQYF. CDR3 bases: TGTGCCAGCAGCCCAAACTTCCCGGGACAGCAAGAGACCCAGTACTTC.

The J gene is TRBJ2-5, the V gene TRBV7-8, with 8 bases fitting TRBD1. V gave up 5 bases and J gave up 7 bases; unmatched junction bases: 9. Germline values: CDR1 SGHVS, CDR2 FQNEAQ. This CDR3 is built from 14 residues. DNA for the CDR3: TGTGCCAGCAGCACGCGGACAGGGTTTGGGACCCAGTACTTC. Amino acids: CASSTRTGFGTQYF.